This T cell receptor (beta chain) is from a study of CD8 T cells in ankylosing spondylitis (dated by TCRdb to between 2016 and 2019). The study in broad terms: To find TCR variants linked to disease, the study profiled T cell receptor beta repertoires in ankylosing spondylitis patients and healthy donors. The full study cohort comprised 25 ankylosing spondylitis patients and roughly 110 healthy donors. Samples of peripheral blood were taken, and for ankylosing spondylitis patients, synovial fluid was collected as well.

The reads were generated on an Illumina HiSeq 2500. Quantitative 5'-RACE with molecular barcodes was the method used to prepare the TCR beta libraries. In the source study's methods: A new computational method based on a probabilistic model of VDJ rearrangement was used to identify disease-linked TCR variants. TCRdb reran the public reads through fastp at Q25 and MiXCR, keeping productive beta chains. Each record represents a unique CDR3 protein, reported with the most common genes and DNA among its rows. These V and J calls derive from TCRdb rather than the authors' analysis. The sample yields fewer than 650,000 distinct CDR3 sequences; roughly 13% were counted once. 6.5% to 7% of the sample is held by the ten biggest clonotypes. What the work shows at the level of the full study, not this receptor alone: The disease-linked clones had a CD8+ phenotype and were found at relatively low frequencies in peripheral blood. A TCR beta motif of about 8 highly homologous amino acid variants appeared characteristic of blood from ankylosing spondylitis patients. The disease-linked clones were reported as significantly enriched in matched synovial fluid samples from ankylosing spondylitis patients. Some of the motif variants had been reported before in the synovial fluid and blood of reactive arthritis patients, a finding that suggests common disease-initiation mechanisms.

In the case of this clonotype: The antigen it recognizes is unknown. No quality values exist for individual bases; no much larger clone is one base distant.

This TCR was sampled from a male donor with ankylosing spondylitis. Sequences were obtained from blood, either unsorted or a sorted T cell fraction (not recorded which).

The CDR3 sequence is CSAADSLVATDTQYF. The DNA sequence reads TGCAGTGCTGCAGACAGCCTGGTGGCCACAGATACGCAGTATTTT. This sequence uses TRBV20-1 and TRBJ2-3; TRBD1 might be the D gene, on 5 matching bases. The CDR3 spans 15 residues, from the cysteine through the phenylalanine. Just CDR3 DNA is preserved here, 45 bases in frame from base 1. The germline V gene (reference sequence) sets CDR1 to DFQATT and CDR2 to SNEGSKA. V drops 5 bases and J drops 2 bases, leaving 17 bases in between.